This T cell receptor (beta chain) appears in the sequencing data of a study of human T cells and chemical hapten exposure. The study's findings and limits: Alopecia in all donors means immunity may differ from healthy individuals. DPC sensitization did not alter TCRs above 1 in 1000 frequency.

Sample time point: pre-sensitization, week 0. The treatment was: therapeutic diphenylcyclopropenone sensitization with weekly scalp DPC. This clonotype was counted between two and nine times. The antigen is not known. TCRdb processed the RACE reads anew with MiXCR; each CDR3 protein has one entry. The repertoire holds about 260,000 distinct CDR3 sequences, with approximately 8.4% as singletons. This sequence was found in a woman aged 40 to 50 with alopecia areata. Some clones in this sample may be carry-over from other donors' samples. The sample in question was whole blood, obtained in connection with sensitization to the hapten diphenylcyclopropenone (DPC).

The CDR3: CASSATGGYNEQFF. The DNA for the CDR3 is TGTGCCAGCAGCGCGACAGGGGGGTACAATGAGCAGTTCTTC. This rearrangement joins TRBV7-2 to TRBJ2-1; 9 nucleotides line up with TRBD1. This CDR3 has 14 residues. Germline CDR1 SGHTA, CDR2 FQGNSA. Unmatched junction bases numbered 3, after V lost 5 bases and J lost 4 bases.